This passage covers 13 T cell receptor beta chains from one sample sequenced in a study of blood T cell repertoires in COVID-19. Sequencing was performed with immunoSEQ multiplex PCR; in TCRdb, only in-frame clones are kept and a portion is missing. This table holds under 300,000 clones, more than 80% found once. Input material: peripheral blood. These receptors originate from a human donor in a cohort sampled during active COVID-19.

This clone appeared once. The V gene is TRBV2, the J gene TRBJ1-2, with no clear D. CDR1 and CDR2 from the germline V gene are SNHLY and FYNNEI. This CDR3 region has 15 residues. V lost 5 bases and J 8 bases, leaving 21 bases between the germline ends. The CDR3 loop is CASSLLLQLSKGYTF. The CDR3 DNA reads TGTGCCAGCAGTCTACTACTACAATTGAGTAAAGGCTACACCTTC.

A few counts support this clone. CDR3 in amino acids: CASSLTGTSTYEQYF. The DNA for the CDR3 is TGTGCCAGCAGCTTAACCGGGACAAGTACCTACGAGCAGTACTTC. V is TRBV11-2 and J is TRBJ2-7; the D gene is possibly TRBD1 (6 bases). Germline V lookup: CDR1 SGHAT, CDR2 FQNNGV. The CDR3 has 15 residues. The V end was cut by 2 bases, the J end by 2 bases, with 13 bases between.

For the CDR3, the DNA is TGTGCCAGCAGCTTAGTCCGGGCCTACAATGAGCAGTTCTTC. Protein product: CASSLVRAYNEQFF. This chain links TRBV11-2 with TRBJ2-1, with no clear D. CDR3 size: 14 residues. V lost 1 base to trimming and J lost 2 bases, with 6 bases between them. Germline V gives CDR1 SGHAT, CDR2 FQNNGV.

The CDR3 here is CASSLGYLGSSYEQYF. The CDR3 DNA reads TGTGCCAGCAGCTTAGGGTATCTCGGGAGCTCCTACGAGCAGTACTTC. The rearrangement links TRBV7-9 to TRBJ2-7; a weak D match, TRBD2 (6 bases). The CDR3 extends over 16 amino acids. V was clipped by 1 base and J by 0 bases, with 13 bases between them. CDR1 and CDR2 (germline): SEHNR, FQNEAQ (reference sequence). Combining the CDR3 with reference TRBV7-9 and TRBJ2-7 gives the whole variable domain DTGVSQNPRHKITKRGQNVTFRCDPISEHNRLYWYRQTLGQGPEFLTYFQNEAQLEKSRLLSDRFSAERPKGSFSTLEIQRTEQGDSAMYLCASSLGYLGSSYEQYFGPGTRLTVT.

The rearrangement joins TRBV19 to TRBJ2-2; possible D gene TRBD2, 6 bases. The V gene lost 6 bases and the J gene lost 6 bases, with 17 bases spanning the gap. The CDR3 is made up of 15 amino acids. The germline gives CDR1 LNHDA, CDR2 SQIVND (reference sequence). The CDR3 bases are TGTGCCAGTAGCACGGGACTCCGATCAGCCGGGGAGCTGTTTTTT. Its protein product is CASSTGLRSAGELFF. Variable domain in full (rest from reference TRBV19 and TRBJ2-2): DGGITQSPKYLFRKEGQNVTLSCEQNLNHDAMYWYRQDPGQGLRLIYYSQIVNDFQKGDIAEGYSVSREKKESFPLTVTSAQKNPTAFYLCASSTGLRSAGELFFGEGSRLTVL.

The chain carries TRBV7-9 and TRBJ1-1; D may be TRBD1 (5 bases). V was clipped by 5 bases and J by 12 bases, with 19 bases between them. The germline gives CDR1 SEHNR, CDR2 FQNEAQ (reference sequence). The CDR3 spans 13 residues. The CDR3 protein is CASSQSLQGVTFF. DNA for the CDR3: TGTGCCAGCAGCCAATCCTTGCAGGGCGTAACTTTCTTT. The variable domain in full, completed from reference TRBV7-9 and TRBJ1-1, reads DTGVSQNPRHKITKRGQNVTFRCDPISEHNRLYWYRQTLGQGPEFLTYFQNEAQLEKSRLLSDRFSAERPKGSFSTLEIQRTEQGDSAMYLCASSQSLQGVTFFGQGTRLTVV.

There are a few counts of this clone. The CDR3 spells CASSPSTGTDTQYF. CDR3 in DNA: TGTGCCAGCAGTCCTTCGACAGGGACAGATACGCAGTATTTT. V usage is TRBV28 and J usage is TRBJ2-3; 7 nucleotides line up with TRBD1. J was trimmed by 3 bases and V by 5 bases; bases with no gene match: 5. This CDR3 spans 14 amino acids. Germline assignment: CDR1 MDHEN and CDR2 SYDVKM.

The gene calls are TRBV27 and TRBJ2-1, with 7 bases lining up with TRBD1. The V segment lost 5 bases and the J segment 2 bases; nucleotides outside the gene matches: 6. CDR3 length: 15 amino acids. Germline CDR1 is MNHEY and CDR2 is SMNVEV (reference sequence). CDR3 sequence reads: CASSRTGEPYNEQFF. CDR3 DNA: TGTGCCAGCAGTCGCACAGGGGAACCCTACAATGAGCAGTTCTTC.

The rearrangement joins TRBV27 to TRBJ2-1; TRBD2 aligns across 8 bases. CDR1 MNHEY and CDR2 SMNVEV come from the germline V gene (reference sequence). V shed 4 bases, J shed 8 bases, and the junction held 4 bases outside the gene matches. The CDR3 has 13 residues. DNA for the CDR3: TGTGCCAGCAGTTCGACTAGCGAGGATGAGCAGTTCTTC. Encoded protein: CASSSTSEDEQFF.

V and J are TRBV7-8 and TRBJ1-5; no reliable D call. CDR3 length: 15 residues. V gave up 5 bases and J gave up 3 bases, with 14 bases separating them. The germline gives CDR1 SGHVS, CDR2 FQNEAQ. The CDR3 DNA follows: TGTGCCAGCAGCCTACAGAGTTCGGACAATCAGCCCCAGCATTTT. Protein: CASSLQSSDNQPQHF.

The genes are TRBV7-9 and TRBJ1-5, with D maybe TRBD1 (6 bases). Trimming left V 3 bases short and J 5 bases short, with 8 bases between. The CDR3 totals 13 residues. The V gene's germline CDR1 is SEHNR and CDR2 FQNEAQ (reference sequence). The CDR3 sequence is CASSFTGYQPQHF. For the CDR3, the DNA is TGTGCCAGCAGCTTTACAGGGTATCAGCCCCAGCATTTT.

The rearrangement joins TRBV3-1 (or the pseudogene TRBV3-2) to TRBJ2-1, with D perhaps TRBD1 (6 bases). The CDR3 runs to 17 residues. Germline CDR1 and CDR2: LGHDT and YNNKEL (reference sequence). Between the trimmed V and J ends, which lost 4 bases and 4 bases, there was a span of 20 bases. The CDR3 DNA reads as TGTGCCAGCAGCCGAGCCTCCCAGGGTAGGGGGTACAATGAGCAGTTCTTC. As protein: CASSRASQGRGYNEQFF.

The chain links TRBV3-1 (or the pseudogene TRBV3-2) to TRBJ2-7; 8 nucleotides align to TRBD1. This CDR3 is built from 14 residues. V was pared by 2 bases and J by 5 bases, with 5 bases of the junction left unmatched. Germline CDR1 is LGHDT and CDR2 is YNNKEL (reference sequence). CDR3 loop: CASSQSGGLDEQYF. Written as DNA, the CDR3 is TGTGCCAGCAGCCAATCAGGGGGCCTCGACGAGCAGTACTTC.